This record covers a single T cell receptor beta chain. This clonotype was detected a few times. The antigen this receptor binds is unknown. Per-base qualities were not stored, and no clone one base away is much larger. In the germline V gene, CDR1 corresponds to SGHRS and CDR2 to YFSETQ. The CDR3 contains 15 residues, cysteine and phenylalanine counted. Kept here is only the CDR3 DNA, which spans 45 bases and is read in frame from base 1. Germline trimming amounts to 3 bases on V and 2 bases on J, with 6 as the count of junction bases outside the gene matches. This entry is derived from a study of blood T cells in healthy people across ages (dated by TCRdb to the mid-2010s). General notes on the study: Template switching captured roughly one uniquely barcoded TCR beta cDNA molecule per two T cells in model experiments. Using deep sequencing normalized with unique cDNA molecular identifiers, the study measured how TCR beta repertoire diversity changes with age. To avoid experimental bias, donors of different ages were randomly spread across the sequencing lanes. For two donors (one aged 18 to 30 and one aged 80 or older), the study analyzed two additional independent replicas of 1 million unique cDNA reads from the same blood draw. The donors were divided into four age groups: young (average around 17 years), middle-aged (approximately 39), aged (approximately 59) and long-lived (about 80). What the authors observed across the whole study: There was a strong correlation between observed TCR beta diversity and the percentage of naive T cells measured by flow cytometry. Observed TCR beta diversity per million T cells fell roughly linearly with age, and a significant reduction was already apparent by age around 39. Because the CMV infection status of the donors was unknown, age-related changes in expanded clonotypes may potentially have been confounded. The long-lived group showed more naive CD4+ T cells, fewer expanded clones and increased TCR diversity than the aged group, suggesting age selection. Bulk unsorted PBMC profiling prevented conclusive comparison of naive and antigen-experienced compartments. Estimates of total diversity based on one million sequenced T cells were regarded as lower bounds and as underestimates.

The donors were roughly 40 Caucasian individuals from Russia, aged roughly 6 to 100 years, who were systemically healthy. Approximately 9.3 milliliters of peripheral blood were collected from each donor into EDTA-treated Vacutainer tubes. Ficoll-Paque density-gradient centrifugation was used to isolate PBMCs, with at least 6.5 million per sample. Trizol reagent was used to extract total RNA from the PBMCs, yielding at least 5 micrograms per sample. For every donor, flow cytometry on a PBMC aliquot measured the percentage of naive CD45RAhigh/CD27high T cells. The library was obtained by 5' RACE. Data came from an Illumina HiSeq 2500. A second PCR of about 7 to 12 cycles was run with a J-beta primer mix and a sample-barcoded 5' primer. A unique molecular identifier was introduced onto each TCR beta cDNA molecule by a template-switch 5' adaptor carrying 12 random nucleotides. At least 2.5 million CDR3-containing paired-end reads were obtained from each sample. First-strand cDNA synthesis was performed from all RNA using the Mint cDNA synthesis kit, with priming by a TRBC-specific oligonucleotide. After uracil-DNA glycosylase treatment, a first 18-cycle PCR used universal primers M1SS and BC2_uni_R on all cDNA. The original methods were these. For normalization, 1 million high-quality reads were randomly selected from each sample, with every read carrying a distinct molecular identifier. Reads with shared molecular identifiers were discarded instead of being binned into consensus sequences. MiTCR, with a Q25 quality threshold and the strictest error-elimination algorithm, was used for CDR3 identification, clonotype clustering and error correction. A nonparametric unseen species model with Euler transformation was used to estimate a lower bound on total TCR beta diversity. The raw public data were reprocessed by TCRdb itself: fastp quality trimming at Q25, MiXCR clonotype calling, in-frame beta chains only. Entries that share a CDR3 protein sequence are merged under the most common genes and DNA. The authors' filters were not applied to this entry. The sample table shows about a million distinct CDR3 sequences, and about 48% are seen once. Jointly, the top ten make up under 15% of the sample.

The TCR originated in a man under 40 in good health. The sample was blood. Recombination linked TRBV5-1 to TRBJ2-3, and 7 junctional nucleotides match TRBD2. Here the CDR3 is given as CASSWGGGNTDTQYF. The nucleotide sequence reads TGCGCCAGCAGCTGGGGGGGAGGCAACACAGATACGCAGTATTTT.